These T cell receptor beta chains were read from a single sample in a study of PD-L1 blockade in urothelial cancer. Generated by immunoSEQ multiplex PCR, the TCRdb table keeps only in-frame clones and is missing some. The sample includes under 30,000 clones, 80% of them seen just once. Here the sequenced sample was PBMCs, taken around atezolizumab (anti-PD-L1) treatment. These receptors were collected from a man aged 45-65 years with urothelial cancer. The CDR3 runs from the conserved cysteine through the conserved F or W. D genes are given only for firm matches. Clone size appears in some rows only: once, few, many, or a class for an expanded clone.

v_gene: TRBV25-1
j_gene: TRBJ1-6
d_gene: TRBD1
abundance: -
CDR3aa: CASRRDSNSPLHF
CDR3nt: TGTGCCAGCCGCCGGGACAGTAATTCACCCCTCCACTTT

v_gene: TRBV5-1
j_gene: TRBJ1-2
d_gene: -
abundance: once
CDR3aa: CASSLQTSEGYTF
CDR3nt: TGCGCCAGCAGCTTACAGACCAGTGAAGGCTACACCTTC

v_gene: TRBV2
j_gene: TRBJ2-1
d_gene: TRBD2
abundance: -
CDR3aa: CASRVSGKGDEQFF
CDR3nt: TGTGCCAGCAGAGTTAGCGGGAAGGGGGATGAGCAGTTCTTC

v_gene: TRBV2
j_gene: TRBJ2-3
d_gene: -
abundance: -
CDR3aa: CASSLLGGTDTQYF
CDR3nt: TGTGCCAGCAGTTTACTAGGAGGCACAGATACGCAGTATTTT

v_gene: TRBV7-9
j_gene: TRBJ2-5
d_gene: TRBD2
abundance: -
CDR3aa: CASSLTASGRETQYF
CDR3nt: TGTGCCAGCAGCTTAACGGCTAGCGGGAGGGAGACCCAGTACTTC

v_gene: TRBV27
j_gene: TRBJ2-3
d_gene: -
abundance: -
CDR3aa: CASSIQGTDTQYF
CDR3nt: TGTGCCAGCAGTATACAGGGTACAGATACGCAGTATTTT

v_gene: TRBV7-9
j_gene: TRBJ2-5
d_gene: -
abundance: -
CDR3aa: CATDSVEKTQYF
CDR3nt: TGTGCCACCGATTCTGTGGAGAAGACCCAGTACTTC

v_gene: TRBV9
j_gene: TRBJ2-2
d_gene: -
abundance: few
CDR3aa: CASDGGTNTGELFF
CDR3nt: TGTGCCTCAGACGGGGGAACGAACACCGGGGAGCTGTTTTTT

v_gene: TRBV19
j_gene: TRBJ2-3
d_gene: -
abundance: -
CDR3aa: CASSTKQGGIADTQYF
CDR3nt: TGTGCCAGTAGTACCAAACAGGGAGGGATCGCAGATACGCAGTATTTT

v_gene: TRBV29-1
j_gene: TRBJ2-4
d_gene: -
abundance: -
CDR3aa: CSVSGPLAKNIQYF
CDR3nt: TGCAGCGTTAGCGGCCCATTAGCCAAAAACATTCAGTACTTC

v_gene: TRBV19
j_gene: TRBJ2-4
d_gene: TRBD2
abundance: -
CDR3aa: CASRLAGLAKNIQYF
CDR3nt: TGTGCCAGTAGACTAGCGGGACTAGCCAAAAACATTCAGTACTTC

v_gene: TRBV9
j_gene: TRBJ1-3
d_gene: -
abundance: -
CDR3aa: CASSVGSGSGNTIYF
CDR3nt: TGTGCCAGCAGCGTAGGTTCAGGTTCTGGAAACACCATATATTTT

v_gene: TRBV7-2
j_gene: TRBJ2-1
d_gene: -
abundance: -
CDR3aa: CASSRRQRDEQFF
CDR3nt: TGTGCCAGCAGCCGTCGGCAGCGAGATGAGCAGTTCTTC

v_gene: TRBV2
j_gene: TRBJ1-5
d_gene: -
abundance: once
CDR3aa: CASSVDSRGSQPQHF
CDR3nt: TGTGCCAGCAGCGTGGACAGCCGAGGTAGTCAGCCCCAGCATTTT

v_gene: TRBV4-1
j_gene: TRBJ1-4
d_gene: -
abundance: few
CDR3aa: CASSQGFGGGYGEKLFF
CDR3nt: TGCGCCAGCAGCCAGGGGTTCGGCGGGGGCTATGGTGAAAAACTGTTTTTT

v_gene: TRBV6-4
j_gene: TRBJ1-6
d_gene: TRBD1
abundance: once
CDR3aa: CASSIEQGVHSPLHF
CDR3nt: TGTGCCAGCTCCATAGAACAGGGGGTGCATTCACCCCTCCACTTT

v_gene: TRBV5-1
j_gene: TRBJ2-1
d_gene: TRBD2
abundance: once
CDR3aa: CASSLAGEQFF
CDR3nt: TGCGCCAGCAGTCTAGCGGGAGAGCAGTTCTTC

v_gene: TRBV29-1
j_gene: TRBJ1-3
d_gene: TRBD1
abundance: -
CDR3aa: CSVTGTVSSGNTIYF
CDR3nt: TGCAGCGTAACCGGGACAGTAAGCTCTGGAAACACCATATATTTT

v_gene: TRBV25-1
j_gene: TRBJ1-6
d_gene: -
abundance: -
CDR3aa: CASLPTGNSPLHF
CDR3nt: TGTGCCAGCCTGCCCACAGGGAATTCACCCCTCCACTTT

v_gene: TRBV7-2
j_gene: TRBJ1-2
d_gene: TRBD1
abundance: -
CDR3aa: CASSSDRGKGGYTF
CDR3nt: TGTGCCAGCAGCTCGGACAGGGGGAAGGGTGGCTACACCTTC

v_gene: TRBV6-5
j_gene: TRBJ1-1
d_gene: TRBD1
abundance: -
CDR3aa: CASRFRGLKTEAFF
CDR3nt: TGTGCCAGCAGATTCAGGGGGCTGAAGACTGAAGCTTTCTTT

v_gene: TRBV6-5
j_gene: TRBJ1-5
d_gene: TRBD1
abundance: -
CDR3aa: CASKNAGGSQPQHF
CDR3nt: TGTGCCAGCAAGAATGCAGGGGGCAGTCAGCCCCAGCATTTT

v_gene: TRBV5-4
j_gene: TRBJ1-2
d_gene: -
abundance: -
CDR3aa: CASSSPSQARRYTF
CDR3nt: TGTGCCAGCAGCTCTCCTTCCCAAGCCCGGAGGTACACCTTC

v_gene: TRBV2
j_gene: TRBJ1-2
d_gene: TRBD1
abundance: -
CDR3aa: CASSADRGYGYTF
CDR3nt: TGTGCCAGCAGCGCGGACAGGGGCTATGGCTACACCTTC

v_gene: TRBV5-1
j_gene: TRBJ2-7
d_gene: TRBD2
abundance: few
CDR3aa: CASSNGLGTYEQYF
CDR3nt: TGCGCCAGCAGCAATGGACTAGGAACCTACGAGCAGTACTTC

v_gene: TRBV10-2
j_gene: TRBJ1-2
d_gene: TRBD1
abundance: -
CDR3aa: CASSESTTGSGYTF
CDR3nt: TGCGCCAGCAGTGAGTCGACGACAGGGAGCGGCTACACCTTC

v_gene: TRBV14
j_gene: TRBJ2-3
d_gene: TRBD1
abundance: -
CDR3aa: CASSRDRGTDTQYF
CDR3nt: TGTGCCAGCAGTCGAGACAGGGGAACAGATACGCAGTATTTT

v_gene: TRBV5-1
j_gene: TRBJ2-1
d_gene: TRBD2
abundance: -
CDR3aa: CASSFSTSGGSEQFF
CDR3nt: TGCGCCAGCAGCTTTTCGACTAGCGGGGGGTCTGAGCAGTTCTTC

v_gene: TRBV7-9
j_gene: TRBJ2-3
d_gene: -
abundance: -
CDR3aa: CASSKLGSGTDTQYF
CDR3nt: TGTGCCAGCAGCAAATTGGGATCAGGGACAGATACGCAGTATTTT

v_gene: TRBV7-3
j_gene: TRBJ2-1
d_gene: TRBD2
abundance: -
CDR3aa: CASSLSPSGRDSSYNEQFF
CDR3nt: TGTGCCAGCAGCTTAAGCCCTAGCGGGAGAGATAGCTCCTACAATGAGCAGTTCTTC

v_gene: TRBV5-4
j_gene: TRBJ1-2
d_gene: -
abundance: -
CDR3aa: CASSSEVPTGYTF
CDR3nt: TGTGCCAGCAGCTCGGAGGTGCCTACGGGCTACACCTTC

v_gene: TRBV9
j_gene: TRBJ2-3
d_gene: TRBD2
abundance: -
CDR3aa: CASSGTSGSPTDTQYF
CDR3nt: TGTGCCAGCAGCGGGACTAGCGGGAGTCCCACAGATACGCAGTATTTT

v_gene: TRBV10-3
j_gene: TRBJ1-1
d_gene: -
abundance: -
CDR3aa: CAISEDIRADTEAFF
CDR3nt: TGTGCCATCAGTGAAGACATCCGAGCGGACACTGAAGCTTTCTTT

v_gene: TRBV9
j_gene: TRBJ1-4
d_gene: -
abundance: -
CDR3aa: CASSPRGGDEKLFF
CDR3nt: TGTGCCAGCAGTCCCCGGGGGGGAGATGAAAAACTGTTTTTT

v_gene: TRBV2
j_gene: TRBJ1-1
d_gene: -
abundance: -
CDR3aa: CASTRGGWTEAFF
CDR3nt: TGTGCCAGCACCAGAGGGGGATGGACTGAAGCTTTCTTT

v_gene: TRBV11-2
j_gene: TRBJ2-1
d_gene: -
abundance: -
CDR3aa: CASSQLQRSSYNEQFF
CDR3nt: TGTGCCAGCAGCCAACTCCAGAGGAGCTCCTACAATGAGCAGTTCTTC

v_gene: TRBV7-2
j_gene: TRBJ2-7
d_gene: -
abundance: -
CDR3aa: CASSLVEGVSYEQYF
CDR3nt: TGTGCCAGCAGCTTAGTAGAGGGAGTGTCCTACGAGCAGTACTTC

v_gene: TRBV2
j_gene: TRBJ1-4
d_gene: -
abundance: -
CDR3aa: CASRGGENEKLFF
CDR3nt: TGTGCCAGCAGAGGAGGTGAAAATGAAAAACTGTTTTTT

v_gene: TRBV6-1
j_gene: TRBJ1-1
d_gene: TRBD1
abundance: -
CDR3aa: CASMGTGGRSTEAFF
CDR3nt: TGTGCCAGCATGGGGACAGGGGGGCGTTCGACTGAAGCTTTCTTT

v_gene: TRBV7-2
j_gene: TRBJ1-4
d_gene: TRBD1
abundance: -
CDR3aa: CASSLGGLNEKLFF
CDR3nt: TGTGCCAGCAGTCTAGGGGGCCTGAATGAAAAACTGTTTTTT

v_gene: TRBV4-1
j_gene: TRBJ2-7
d_gene: TRBD2
abundance: -
CDR3aa: CASSQTGLAGVPYEQYF
CDR3nt: TGCGCCAGCAGCCAAACAGGACTAGCGGGAGTTCCCTACGAGCAGTACTTC

v_gene: TRBV18
j_gene: TRBJ2-1
d_gene: -
abundance: -
CDR3aa: CASSPPGGTNLYNEQFF
CDR3nt: TGTGCCAGCTCACCCCCCGGGGGGACAAACCTATACAATGAGCAGTTCTTC

v_gene: TRBV5-4
j_gene: TRBJ2-7
d_gene: -
abundance: -
CDR3aa: CASSLPEREQYF
CDR3nt: TGTGCCAGCAGCCTCCCGGAGCGGGAGCAGTACTTC

v_gene: TRBV7-9
j_gene: TRBJ2-3
d_gene: -
abundance: -
CDR3aa: CASSSSSTQYF
CDR3nt: TGTGCCAGCAGCTCTAGCAGCACGCAGTATTTT

v_gene: TRBV28
j_gene: TRBJ1-1
d_gene: -
abundance: -
CDR3aa: CASMQGSAEAFF
CDR3nt: TGTGCCAGCATGCAGGGAAGCGCTGAAGCTTTCTTT

v_gene: TRBV13
j_gene: TRBJ2-1
d_gene: TRBD2
abundance: -
CDR3aa: CASRVTSGRAGNEQFF
CDR3nt: TGTGCCAGCAGGGTCACTAGCGGGAGGGCCGGGAATGAGCAGTTCTTC

v_gene: TRBV4-1
j_gene: TRBJ2-7
d_gene: TRBD1
abundance: -
CDR3aa: CASSQDSRGNEQYF
CDR3nt: TGCGCCAGCAGCCAAGATAGCAGGGGGAACGAGCAGTACTTC

v_gene: TRBV5-1
j_gene: TRBJ1-1
d_gene: -
abundance: -
CDR3aa: CASSLEGRAEAFF
CDR3nt: TGCGCCAGCAGCTTGGAGGGGAGGGCTGAAGCTTTCTTT

v_gene: TRBV18
j_gene: TRBJ1-5
d_gene: -
abundance: -
CDR3aa: CASSPGGREQPQHF
CDR3nt: TGTGCCAGCTCACCGGGAGGGAGGGAACAGCCCCAGCATTTT

v_gene: TRBV27
j_gene: TRBJ2-7
d_gene: -
abundance: -
CDR3aa: CASSLGRTLYEQYF
CDR3nt: TGTGCCAGCAGTTTAGGGCGGACACTCTACGAGCAGTACTTC

v_gene: TRBV18
j_gene: TRBJ1-2
d_gene: -
abundance: -
CDR3aa: CASSSGTNYGYTF
CDR3nt: TGTGCCAGCTCATCAGGGACTAACTATGGCTACACCTTC

v_gene: TRBV28
j_gene: TRBJ1-2
d_gene: -
abundance: -
CDR3aa: CASSQEEGYTF
CDR3nt: TGTGCCAGCAGCCAAGAGGAAGGCTACACCTTC

v_gene: TRBV15
j_gene: TRBJ1-5
d_gene: -
abundance: -
CDR3aa: CATSRDSTNPQTQHF
CDR3nt: TGTGCCACCAGCAGAGATTCGACAAACCCCCAGACCCAGCATTTT

v_gene: TRBV18
j_gene: TRBJ2-1
d_gene: -
abundance: -
CDR3aa: CASSPLGQLSSYNEQFF
CDR3nt: TGTGCCAGCTCACCCCTAGGACAACTGAGCTCCTACAATGAGCAGTTCTTC

v_gene: TRBV6-5
j_gene: TRBJ1-5
d_gene: -
abundance: -
CDR3aa: CASRTSDQPQHF
CDR3nt: TGTGCCAGCAGGACATCAGATCAGCCCCAGCATTTT

v_gene: TRBV5-1
j_gene: TRBJ1-2
d_gene: TRBD1
abundance: -
CDR3aa: CASSLGQGNPSNYGYTF
CDR3nt: TGCGCCAGCAGCTTGGGACAGGGCAATCCTTCTAACTATGGCTACACCTTC

v_gene: TRBV2
j_gene: TRBJ2-3
d_gene: -
abundance: -
CDR3aa: CASSEVGAGSTDTQYF
CDR3nt: TGTGCCAGCAGTGAAGTCGGCGCGGGGAGCACAGATACGCAGTATTTT

v_gene: TRBV18
j_gene: TRBJ2-7
d_gene: TRBD2
abundance: -
CDR3aa: CASSVTSGRSYEQYF
CDR3nt: TGTGCCAGCTCGGTCACTAGCGGGAGGTCCTACGAGCAGTACTTC

v_gene: TRBV7-2
j_gene: TRBJ1-6
d_gene: -
abundance: few
CDR3aa: CASSLGRSPLHF
CDR3nt: TGTGCCAGCAGCTTAGGTCGGTCACCCCTCCACTTT

v_gene: TRBV30
j_gene: TRBJ1-2
d_gene: -
abundance: few
CDR3aa: CAWATGAGGYTF
CDR3nt: TGTGCCTGGGCGACGGGAGCGGGGGGCTACACCTTC